These 21 T cell receptor beta chains came from one sample sequenced in a study of T cells after yellow fever vaccination. TCRdb processed the 5' RACE reads anew with MiXCR; each CDR3 protein has one entry. The profile covers 450,000 to 550,000 distinct CDR3 sequences, with 21% appearing a single time and approximately 15% taken by the ten largest. The sequences come from PBMCs, collected more than 20 days after the first yellow fever vaccination. The receptors were sampled from a man between 18 and 29 years old who received the YFV17D yellow fever vaccine.

This clonotype was counted a few times. The chain recombines TRBV12-3 or TRBV12-4 with TRBJ2-7, with 8 bases fitting TRBD1. With V trimmed by 1 base and J by 6 bases, 5 bases remained unmatched. This CDR3 is built from 14 residues. CDR3 DNA sequence: TGTGCCAGCAGTTTAGACAGGGGGGCGCTCGAGCAGTACTTC. Translation: CASSLDRGALEQYF.

With respect to this clonotype: Mismatch with germline at one junction end may stem from a read error. The chain links TRBV20-1 to TRBJ1-1, with D possibly being TRBD1 (6 bases). CDR1 and CDR2 from the germline V gene are DFQATT and SNEGSKA (reference sequence). The CDR3 is made up of 13 amino acids. CDR3 in amino acids: CSVREGGIIEAFF. The CDR3 nucleotides read TGCAGTGTTAGAGAAGGGGGGATAATTGAAGCTTTCTTT.

The rearrangement links TRBV3-1 to TRBJ2-1; 11 bases match TRBD2. V gave up 3 bases and J gave up 7 bases; unmatched junction bases: 8. CDR3 length equals 16 residues. CDR1 is LGHDT, CDR2 YNNKEL, per germline (reference sequence). CDR3 bases: TGTGCCAGCAGCCACAGGCTAGCGGGGGGTAGGAATGAGCAGTTCTTC. Its translation is CASSHRLAGGRNEQFF.

V gene TRBV5-1 combines with J gene TRBJ2-7, with 7 bases that match TRBD1. Germline V CDR1 and CDR2: SGHRS, YFSETQ. With V trimmed by 4 bases and J by 6 bases, 7 bases remained unmatched. CDR3 length: 13 amino acids. In DNA, the CDR3 is TGCGCCAGCAGCCCTGGACAGGTCAGCGAGCAGTACTTC. Translating gives CASSPGQVSEQYF. Complete variable domain (other parts from reference TRBV5-1 and TRBJ2-7): KAGVTQTPRYLIKTRGQQVTLSCSPISGHRSVSWYQQTPGQGLQFLFEYFSETQRNKGNFPGRFSGRQFSNSRSEMNVSTLELGDSALYLCASSPGQVSEQYFGPGTRLTVT.

The CDR3 coding sequence is TGCGCCAGCAGCCAATGGGGGGGGGGAACTGAAGCTTTCTTT. This sequence encodes CASSQWGGGTEAFF. The chain employs TRBV4-3 and TRBJ1-1; tentatively, D is TRBD1 (5 bases). Deletions cut 2 bases from V and 5 bases from J, with 12 bases between. There are 14 residues in the CDR3. The germline V gene has CDR1 LGHNA and CDR2 YSLEER.

The chain uses TRBV15 and TRBJ1-1; 7 bases map to TRBD1. The V gene end was trimmed by 3 bases and the J gene end by 4 bases; junction bases not matched to a gene: 8. Germline-derived CDR1 and CDR2 are LNHNV and YYDKDF (reference sequence). There are 15 residues in the CDR3. DNA for the CDR3: TGTGCCACCAGCAGGACTACAGGGGTCGGCACTGAAGCTTTCTTT. The encoded protein is CATSRTTGVGTEAFF.

The chain is built from TRBV4-2 and TRBJ1-5, with TRBD1 as a possible D gene (6 bases). The CDR3 is 14 residues long. The germline CDR1 and CDR2 sequences are LGHNA and YNFKEQ. Trimming pared 4 bases from V and 6 bases from J, leaving 13 bases between. CDR3 in amino acids: CASSPSRGRQPQHF. CDR3 nucleotides: TGTGCCAGCAGCCCCTCCAGGGGTCGTCAGCCCCAGCATTTT.

This sequence joins TRBV7-3 and TRBJ2-1, with TRBD2 identical over 7 bases. This CDR3 region has 15 residues. Trimming took 5 bases from V and 4 from J; bases not matched to a gene: 8. The germline V gene has CDR1 SGHTA and CDR2 FQGTGA. The CDR3 DNA reads TGTGCCAGCAGCGGATCTAGCGGAGAGTACAATGAGCAGTTCTTC. It specifies CASSGSSGEYNEQFF. Supplemented by reference TRBV7-3 and TRBJ2-1, the full variable domain reads GAGVSQTPSNKVTEKGKYVELRCDPISGHTALYWYRQSLGQGPEFLIYFQGTGAADDSGLPNDRFFAVRPEGSVSTLKIQRTERGDSAVYLCASSGSSGEYNEQFFGPGTRLTVL.

This clonotype was seen a few times. In nucleotides, the CDR3 is TGCGCCAGCAGCCAGGCTATCCCCCTCCGACGGAATGAAAAACTGTTTTTT. Protein: CASSQAIPLRRNEKLFF. J is TRBJ1-4 and V is TRBV4-1, with D unresolved. This CDR3 is 17 amino acids long. Germline V CDR1 and CDR2: MGHRA, YSYEKL. With 3 bases removed from V and 5 bases from J, the gap between germline ends came to 19 bases.

The chain joins TRBV27 to TRBJ1-2, with D possibly TRBD1 on 5 matching bases. V lost 4 bases to trimming and J lost 4 bases, with 10 bases between them. Germline-derived CDR1 and CDR2 are MNHEY and SMNVEV (reference sequence). The CDR3 contains 13 residues. This chain's CDR3 is CASSSGNFYGYTF. CDR3 sequence (DNA): TGTGCCAGCAGTTCAGGGAACTTCTATGGCTACACCTTC.

V usage is TRBV12-3 or TRBV12-4 and J usage is TRBJ2-2, with D uncertain. This CDR3 region has 12 residues. Between the trimmed V and J ends, which lost 6 bases and 1 base, there was a span of 3 bases. DNA of the CDR3: TGTGCCAGCAGGCAGAACACCGGGGAGCTGTTTTTT. Amino acid sequence: CASRQNTGELFF.

This clonotype occurred once. The rearrangement links TRBV30 to TRBJ2-5, with 8 bases identical to TRBD2. This CDR3 region has 16 residues. V was pared by 0 bases and J by 1 base, with 7 bases of the junction left unmatched. Germline CDR1 and CDR2: GTSNPN and SVGIG (reference sequence). This chain's CDR3 is CAWSVGASGPQETQYF. The CDR3 DNA is TGTGCCTGGAGTGTTGGGGCTAGCGGGCCCCAAGAGACCCAGTACTTC.

The V call is TRBV29-1, the J call TRBJ2-5; D is unclear. This CDR3 contains 12 residues. Trimming took off 4 bases at V and 2 bases at J, with 8 bases between the two ends. The germline CDR1 and CDR2 sequences are SQVTM and ANQGSEA. In DNA, the CDR3 is TGCAGCGTTGCGGCCTCACAAGAGACCCAGTACTTC. As protein: CSVAASQETQYF.

In DNA, the CDR3 is TGTGCCTGGAGTCGGGCACTCCTCAGTGAGCAGTTCTTC. Amino acids: CAWSRALLSEQFF. The rearrangement uses TRBV30 and TRBJ2-1, with D uncertain. The V gene's germline CDR1 is GTSNPN and CDR2 SVGIG (reference sequence). The V and J ends lost 2 bases and 9 bases respectively, with 14 bases between them. The CDR3 spans 13 residues.

CDR3 in DNA: TGCAGTGCTAGTAAGGGACAATCGGTCGCTTTCTTT. Encoded protein: CSASKGQSVAFF. This chain connects TRBV20-1 to TRBJ1-1; TRBD1 is a possible D gene (6 bases). CDR3 length: 12 amino acids. The V and J ends lost 3 bases and 11 bases respectively, with 16 bases between them. Looked up from germline, CDR1 is DFQATT and CDR2 is SNEGSKA (reference sequence).

In its sample, this clonotype was seen a few times. Sequence at one end of the junction differs from germline and may be a read error. This sequence joins TRBV27 and TRBJ1-2; D unresolved. This CDR3 has 13 residues. CDR1 is MNHEY, CDR2 SMNVEV, per germline (reference sequence). The CDR3 loop reads CASSLKGPRRPNF. The CDR3 region has the DNA TGTGCCAGCAGTTTAAAGGGCCCGCGAAGGCCCAACTTC.

J is TRBJ2-5 and V is TRBV3-1; 9 bases are shared with TRBD2. Germline V gene lookup returns CDR1 LGHDT and CDR2 YNNKEL (reference sequence). J was trimmed by 2 bases and V by 6 bases; bases with no gene match: 7. The CDR3 contains 15 residues. Written as DNA, the CDR3 is TGTGCCAGCAGTCGTAGGACTAGCGCACAAGAGACCCAGTACTTC. This codes for CASSRRTSAQETQYF.

The gene calls are TRBV7-3 and TRBJ2-2; 10 bases line up with TRBD2. Germline values: CDR1 SGHTA, CDR2 FQGTGA. The CDR3 has 16 amino acids. J gave up 6 bases and V 1 base, and 5 bases lay outside the gene matches. The CDR3 region is CASSLNLLAGSGELFF. The CDR3 bases are TGTGCCAGCAGCTTAAATCTACTAGCGGGGTCCGGGGAGCTGTTTTTT.

This clonotype turned up a few times. The V gene is TRBV5-1, the J gene TRBJ2-6; D call uncertain. V was shortened by 4 bases and J by 0 bases, with 5 bases between the two germline ends. The germline V gene encodes CDR1 SGHRS and CDR2 YFSETQ. The CDR3 spans 14 residues. Here the CDR3 DNA reads TGCGCCAGCAGCGGAGACTCTGGGGCCAACGTCCTGACTTTC. Its translation: CASSGDSGANVLTF.

In its sample, this clonotype was seen many times. A junction boundary mismatches the germline segment, possibly from a read error. The J gene is TRBJ1-4, the V gene TRBV7-2, with a possible D match to TRBD1 (6 bases). This CDR3 has 13 amino acids. Germline-derived CDR1 and CDR2 are SGHTA and FQGNSA. In DNA, the CDR3 is TGTGCCAGCAGCTCGGGACATAATGGAAAACTGTTTTTT. Protein: CASSSGHNGKLFF.

The chain joins TRBV23-1 to TRBJ2-3; D may correspond to TRBD1 or TRBD2 (5 bases each). TRBV23-1 is labeled an ORF, and its function is uncertain. Trimming shortened V by 8 bases and J by 0 bases, and 6 bases separated the two germline ends. The length of the CDR3 is 12 residues. The CDR3 here is CASWDSTDTQYF. The CDR3 DNA reads as TGCGCCAGCTGGGACAGCACAGATACGCAGTATTTT.